One sample yielded the 9 T cell receptor beta chains listed below, sequenced in a study of cytomegalovirus exposure and HLA in healthy donors. The PCR made use of 60 Vbeta and 13 Jbeta primers. Measured with immunoSEQ multiplex PCR; TCRdb has only the in-frame clones, and not every one. The table shows roughly 130,000 clones, with 60% to 85% occurring only once. Sequenced material: PBMCs. Source of these receptors: a human donor in good health.

This clone was seen a handful of times. The chain carries TRBV27 and TRBJ1-6; weak D call: TRBD1 (5 bases). The CDR3 is 13 amino acids. Germline V gene data show CDR1 as MNHEY and CDR2 as SMNVEV (reference sequence). Trimming took 6 bases from V and 10 from J, leaving 13 bases between them. CDR3 sequence: CASRGEEGSPLHF. The CDR3, as DNA: TGTGCCAGCAGAGGGGAAGAAGGCTCACCCCTCCACTTT.

Of note for this clone: Mismatch with germline at one junction end may stem from a read error. The V and J genes are TRBV5-1 and TRBJ2-5; D is possibly TRBD1 or TRBD2 (6 bases each). CDR1 and CDR2 (germline): SGHRS, YFSETQ. The CDR3 is 14 amino acids. The CDR3 loop reads CASSLGGPQETQYF. In DNA, the CDR3 is TGCGCCAGCAGTTTGGGGGGCCCCCAAGAGACCCAGTACTTC. Drawing the rest from reference TRBV5-1 and TRBJ2-5, the complete variable domain is KAGVTQTPRYLIKTRGQQVTLSCSPISGHRSVSWYQQTPGQGLQFLFEYFSETQRNKGNFPGRFSGRQFSNSRSEMNVSTLELGDSALYLCASSLGGPQETQYFGPGTRLLVL.

The chain links TRBV19 to TRBJ2-7; D may be TRBD1 (6 bases). There are 15 residues in the CDR3. CDR1 is LNHDA and CDR2 is SQIVND in the germline V gene (reference sequence). Trimming stripped 5 bases from V and 3 bases from J, with 17 bases between. CDR3 loop: CASSPLPGHFYEQYF. The CDR3 nucleotides read TGTGCCAGTAGTCCGCTCCCGGGACATTTCTACGAGCAGTACTTC.

The sample holds a few counts of this clone. This rearrangement joins TRBV4-1 to TRBJ1-5; TRBD1 matches 8 bases. From germline, CDR1 is MGHRA and CDR2 YSYEKL. Trimming cost V 0 bases and J 5 bases; bases outside gene matches: 3. This CDR3 contains 15 residues. The CDR3 protein is CASSQEDRVYQPQHF. CDR3 nucleotide sequence: TGCGCCAGCAGCCAAGAGGACAGGGTATATCAGCCCCAGCATTTT.

This rearrangement joins TRBV7-2 to TRBJ1-2; TRBD1 matches at 8 bases. Germline V CDR1 and CDR2: SGHTA, FQGNSA. The CDR3 has 13 amino acids. J was trimmed by 8 bases and V by 5 bases; bases with no gene match: 7. CDR3 coding DNA: TGTGCCAGCAGCCCTAGGACAGGGAAAGGCTACACCTTC. Protein sequence: CASSPRTGKGYTF.

The genes are TRBV10-3 and TRBJ1-3; 7 bases map to TRBD1. Germline V gene sequence: CDR1 ENHRY, CDR2 SYGVKD. The V segment lost 6 bases and the J segment 2 bases; nucleotides outside the gene matches: 10. The CDR3 contains 16 residues. Written as DNA, the CDR3 is TGTGCCATCAGGACAGGGTTTGAGAGGACTGGAAACACCATATATTTT. Its translation: CAIRTGFERTGNTIYF.

The chain links TRBV4-1 to TRBJ2-5, with 8 positions matching TRBD1. V was clipped by 3 bases and J by 9 bases; unmatched bases: 15. Germline V gene sequence: CDR1 MGHRA, CDR2 YSYEKL. This CDR3 spans 16 amino acids. CDR3 coding DNA: TGCGCCAGCAGCCAGGCCCGACAGGGGATCTTATGGGCCCAGTACTTC. Its protein is CASSQARQGILWAQYF.

The chain is built from TRBV9 and TRBJ1-4; D is possibly TRBD1 (5 bases). The CDR3 runs 17 residues. The V and J ends lost 0 bases and 6 bases respectively, with 18 bases between them. Germline CDR1 reads SGDLS; CDR2 reads YYNGEE. The chain's CDR3 is CASSVGVAGGFDEKLFF. The CDR3 nucleotides read TGTGCCAGCAGCGTAGGCGTCGCGGGGGGATTTGATGAAAAACTGTTTTTT.

The chain employs TRBV4-1 and TRBJ1-1; no clear D gene. Trimming removed 0 bases at V and 1 base at J, with 6 bases between. This CDR3 has 14 residues. Germline CDR1 and CDR2: MGHRA and YSYEKL. CDR3 protein: CASSQDPGNTEAFF. CDR3 DNA: TGCGCCAGCAGCCAAGACCCGGGGAACACTGAAGCTTTCTTT.